This passage covers 32 T cell receptor beta chains from one sample sequenced in a study of blood T cells in healthy people across ages (dated by TCRdb to about 2015). Libraries were constructed by 5' RACE. Data came from an Illumina HiSeq 2500. A second PCR of roughly 6 to 11 cycles was performed with a sample-barcoded 5' primer and a J-beta primer mix. TCRdb ran its own pipeline on the public reads, namely fastp trimming at Q25 and MiXCR clone calling, and kept in-frame beta chains. Under each unique CDR3 protein, matching rows form one entry showing the most common genes and DNA. Here the sample has 1.5 million or so distinct CDR3 sequences; approximately 39% occur a single time. About 4% of the sample belongs to the ten largest clones. Sequenced material: blood. The receptors were sampled from a woman younger than 30 in good health.

This chain uses TRBV7-2 with TRBJ2-4; D might be TRBD2 (5 bases). The DNA matches TRBJ2-7 better at its end, which makes the J call doubtful. The CDR3 is made up of 13 amino acids. The V gene's germline CDR1 is SGHTA and CDR2 FQGNSA. This chain's CDR3 is CASSPDWEYEQYF. CDR3 DNA: TGTGCCAGCAGCCCAGACTGGGAGTACGAGCAGTACTTC.

The chain combines TRBV5-1 with TRBJ2-1; the D gene could be TRBD1 or TRBD2 (5 bases each). Germline CDR1 reads SGHRS; CDR2 reads YFSETQ. With 6 bases removed from V and 2 bases from J, the gap between germline ends came to 18 bases. CDR3 length: 16 amino acids. DNA for the CDR3: TGCGCCAGCAACGCCCTAGGGGACGTAGCCTACAATGAGCAGTTCTTC. Residues: CASNALGDVAYNEQFF.

The chain recombines TRBV30 with TRBJ2-5, with TRBD1 matching over 7 bases. Looked up from germline, CDR1 is GTSNPN and CDR2 is SVGIG (reference sequence). The ends lost 3 bases at V and 2 bases at J; junction bases unmatched: 3. The CDR3 sequence is 13 residues long. The CDR3 DNA follows: TGTGCCTGGAGCGAGGACAGGCAAGAGACCCAGTACTTC. Encoded protein: CAWSEDRQETQYF.

V gene TRBV4-3 combines with J gene TRBJ1-1; D is unresolved. V was clipped by 0 bases and J by 4 bases, with 9 bases between them. The CDR3 length is 14 residues. Germline-derived CDR1 and CDR2 are LGHNA and YSLEER. In nucleotides, the CDR3 is TGCGCCAGCAGCCAAGAAAGGCATTTCACTGAAGCTTTCTTT. Protein product: CASSQERHFTEAFF.

The chain links TRBV27 to TRBJ1-4, with 7 bases matching TRBD1. The ends lost 2 bases at V and 4 bases at J; junction bases unmatched: 4. The CDR3 is 15 amino acids. Germline V lookup: CDR1 MNHEY, CDR2 SMNVEV (reference sequence). CDR3 loop: CASSLKGADNEKLFF. Written as DNA, the CDR3 is TGTGCCAGCAGTTTAAAGGGGGCGGATAATGAAAAACTGTTTTTT. Supplemented by reference TRBV27 and TRBJ1-4, the full variable domain reads EAQVTQNPRYLITVTGKKLTVTCSQNMNHEYMSWYRQDPGLGLRQIYYSMNVEVTDKGDVPEGYKVSRKEKRNFPLILESPSPNQTSLYFCASSLKGADNEKLFFGSGTQLSVL.

This clonotype has a handful of counts. The rearrangement joins TRBV4-1 to TRBJ2-2; TRBD1 is a possible D gene (5 bases). V lost 0 bases to trimming and J lost 5 bases, with 13 bases between them. This CDR3 has 16 residues. The germline V gene encodes CDR1 MGHRA and CDR2 YSYEKL. CDR3 in amino acids: CASSQEGRVGTGELFF. The CDR3 nucleotides are TGCGCCAGCAGCCAAGAGGGCAGGGTTGGTACCGGGGAGCTGTTTTTT.

The chain couples TRBV3-1 to TRBJ2-4; tentative D call: TRBD1 (6 bases). Gene TRBJ2-7 matches the end of the DNA better, so the J call may be wrong. Looked up from germline, CDR1 is LGHDT and CDR2 is YNNKEL (reference sequence). CDR3 length: 15 residues. CDR3 sequence (DNA): TGTGCCAGCAGCCCCCGTCCTTGGGGGCACTACGAGCAGTACTTC. This gives the protein CASSPRPWGHYEQYF.

This clonotype has at least ten counts. V and J are TRBV6-1 and TRBJ1-5; 10 nucleotides match TRBD1. CDR1 MNHNS and CDR2 SASEGT come from the germline V gene. V was pared by 1 base and J by 7 bases, with 4 bases of the junction left unmatched. The CDR3 loop spans 15 amino acids. The CDR3 is CASSEGGQGHQPQHF. CDR3 bases: TGTGCCAGCAGTGAAGGGGGACAGGGGCACCAGCCCCAGCATTTT.

The V gene is TRBV4-3, the J gene TRBJ2-6; 8 bases agree with TRBD2. The trim removed 4 bases at V and 4 bases at J, leaving 6 bases unmatched. The CDR3 has 16 residues. Looked up from germline, CDR1 is LGHNA and CDR2 is YSLEER. For the CDR3, the DNA is TGCGCCAGCAGCCGCCGGGGGGGTTCGGGGGCCAACGTCCTGACTTTC. This translates into CASSRRGGSGANVLTF.

V usage is TRBV27 and J usage is TRBJ1-6, with TRBD1 matching over 8 bases. The germline V gene encodes CDR1 MNHEY and CDR2 SMNVEV (reference sequence). The CDR3 runs 16 residues. J was trimmed by 7 bases and V by 4 bases; bases with no gene match: 9. The CDR3 spells CASSSRTGLTNSPLHF. The CDR3 nucleotides read TGTGCCAGCAGTTCCCGGACAGGGCTAACCAATTCACCCCTCCACTTT.

This clonotype was seen more than once but under ten times. The CDR3 nucleotides read TGCAGTGCTAGTGTTTACGCAGATACGCAGTATTTT. It specifies CSASVYADTQYF. V usage is TRBV20-1 and J usage is TRBJ2-3; no reliable D call. The germline V and J ends were trimmed by 3 bases and 4 bases, with 8 bases remaining between them. This CDR3 comprises 12 residues. CDR1 DFQATT and CDR2 SNEGSKA come from the germline V gene (reference sequence).

The chain is built from TRBV5-6 and TRBJ2-1, with D unclear. CDR3 length equals 14 residues. Per germline, CDR1 SGHDT and CDR2 YYEEEE. V lost 0 bases to trimming and J lost 10 bases, with 14 bases between them. CDR3 sequence (DNA): TGTGCCAGCAGCTTGGGGGATCCCGCCTACGAGCAGTTCTTC. Translation: CASSLGDPAYEQFF.

This clonotype was detected only a few times. The chain uses TRBV6-6 and TRBJ1-1; 8 positions agree with TRBD1. The trim removed 8 bases at V and 5 bases at J, leaving 4 bases unmatched. The CDR3 is made up of 12 amino acids. Germline loops: CDR1 MNHNY, CDR2 SVGAGI (reference sequence). CDR3 region: CASLRTGTEAFF. CDR3 DNA: TGTGCCAGCCTTAGGACAGGGACTGAAGCTTTCTTT.

The chain couples TRBV20-1 to TRBJ1-4, with D unresolved. CDR1 and CDR2 from the germline V gene are DFQATT and SNEGSKA (reference sequence). V gave up 2 bases and J gave up 7 bases, with 11 bases separating them. The CDR3 sequence is 13 residues long. CDR3 in amino acids: CSARNERGEKLFF. The CDR3, as DNA: TGCAGTGCTAGAAACGAACGTGGTGAAAAACTGTTTTTT.

The CDR3 here is CASSRGRRGSDTQYF. The CDR3 region has the DNA TGTGCCAGCAGCCGAGGCAGGAGAGGTTCAGATACGCAGTATTTT. The chain employs TRBV11-2 and TRBJ2-3; D call uncertain. Germline-derived CDR1 and CDR2 are SGHAT and FQNNGV. CDR3 length: 15 amino acids. Between the trimmed V and J ends, which lost 5 bases and 4 bases, there was a span of 16 bases.

CDR3 nucleotides: TGTGCCAGCAGACCGATGGGTCGTGATACGCAGTATTTT. Translated, it gives CASRPMGRDTQYF. The chain links TRBV12-3 or TRBV12-4 to TRBJ2-3; no definite D call. CDR3 length: 13 residues. V lost 6 bases and J lost 6, with 13 bases in between.

The chain combines TRBV20-1 with TRBJ2-6, with 7 bases lining up with TRBD1. The CDR3 extends over 16 amino acids. J was trimmed by 0 bases and V by 5 bases; bases with no gene match: 7. Germline CDR1 DFQATT, CDR2 SNEGSKA (reference sequence). CDR3 in amino acids: CSASGQDDSGANVLTF. Written as DNA, the CDR3 is TGCAGTGCTTCCGGACAGGACGACTCTGGGGCCAACGTCCTGACTTTC.

The chain recombines TRBV20-1 with TRBJ2-5; TRBD1 matches 9 bases. The DNA end favors TRBJ2-7, so the J call may be wrong. This CDR3 spans 13 amino acids. CDR1 is DFQATT, CDR2 SNEGSKA, per germline (reference sequence). The CDR3 coding sequence is TGCAGTGCCCCCGGACAGGGGATCCACGAGCAGTACTTC. Translating it yields CSAPGQGIHEQYF.

This clonotype showed up many times. V is TRBV12-3 or TRBV12-4 and J is TRBJ2-1; TRBD1 aligns across 7 bases. This CDR3 comprises 16 residues. V lost 2 bases, J lost 3 bases, and 7 bases stayed unmatched. This chain's CDR3 is CASSLNPDRVYNEQFF. Here the CDR3 DNA reads TGTGCCAGCAGTTTAAATCCCGACAGGGTCTACAATGAGCAGTTCTTC.

J is TRBJ2-1 and V is TRBV11-2; TRBD2 agrees at 8 bases. Trimming at V came to 3 bases and at J to 7 bases, leaving 8 bases not matched to a gene. Germline V CDR1 and CDR2: SGHAT, FQNNGV. The CDR3 runs to 15 residues. The chain's CDR3 is CASSFISGGGNEQFF. The CDR3 nucleotides are TGTGCCAGCAGCTTTATAAGCGGGGGAGGTAATGAGCAGTTCTTC. The full variable domain, in which reference TRBV11-2 and TRBJ2-1 provide the parts outside the CDR3, is EAGVAQSPRYKIIEKRQSVAFWCNPISGHATLYWYQQILGQGPKLLIQFQNNGVVDDSQLPKDRFSAERLKGVDSTLKIQPAKLEDSAVYLCASSFISGGGNEQFFGPGTRLTVL.

The chain employs TRBV28 and TRBJ1-2, with a tentative D call TRBD1 (5 bases). This CDR3 region has 16 residues. V lost 5 bases and J lost 3, with 19 bases in between. The germline CDR1 and CDR2 sequences are MDHEN and SYDVKM. This chain's CDR3 is CASSPGRGVYYYGYTF. In DNA form, the CDR3 reads TGTGCCAGCAGTCCGGGGCGGGGGGTCTACTACTATGGCTACACCTTC.

This clonotype was detected once. The rearrangement links TRBV4-3 to TRBJ2-1, with 8 nucleotides matching TRBD2. The better agreement between TRBJ2-7 and the DNA end casts doubt on the J call. The CDR3 totals 17 residues. Germline CDR1 reads LGHNA; CDR2 reads YSLEER. CDR3 nucleotide sequence: TGCGCCAGCAGCCCCCGGGGTAGCGGGGACTTATACAATGAGCAGTACTTC. Protein: CASSPRGSGDLYNEQYF.

The V gene is TRBV5-1, the J gene TRBJ1-1; D gene ambiguous. This CDR3 has 13 amino acids. CDR1 is SGHRS, CDR2 YFSETQ, per germline. Trimming cost V 4 bases and J 9 bases, with 16 bases left between them. CDR3 DNA sequence: TGCGCCAGCAGCGTGGCGGGGATATCTCAAGCTTTCTTT. As protein: CASSVAGISQAFF.

CDR3 DNA sequence: TGCGCCAGCAGCTCCGCAGAATTCAATGAGCAGTTCTTC. Its protein product is CASSSAEFNEQFF. V and J are TRBV5-1 and TRBJ2-1, with D unclear. The CDR3 consists of 13 residues. Trimming pared 3 bases from V and 6 bases from J, leaving 10 bases between. Germline loops: CDR1 SGHRS, CDR2 YFSETQ.

This chain connects TRBV5-1 to TRBJ1-1; D ambiguous. Germline CDR1 and CDR2: SGHRS and YFSETQ. This CDR3 has 14 amino acids. Trimming pared 4 bases from V and 0 bases from J, leaving 10 bases between. In nucleotides, the CDR3 is TGCGCCAGCAGCGTGTTCGAAATGAACACTGAAGCTTTCTTT. This translates into CASSVFEMNTEAFF.

The gene calls are TRBV3-1 and TRBJ2-1, with unresolved D. V lost 2 bases and J lost 8, with 16 bases in between. The germline V gene encodes CDR1 LGHDT and CDR2 YNNKEL (reference sequence). The CDR3 runs to 15 residues. CDR3 region: CASSQFGPSWDEQFF. CDR3 in DNA: TGTGCCAGCAGCCAATTTGGGCCGAGTTGGGATGAGCAGTTCTTC.

This clonotype came up a few times. V is TRBV6-5 and J is TRBJ2-3; D is unclear. The CDR3 has 13 amino acids. Trimming stripped 3 bases from V and 4 bases from J, with 8 bases between. The germline CDR1 and CDR2 sequences are MNHEY and SVGAGI. The CDR3 protein is CASSYFEADTQYF. CDR3 in DNA: TGTGCCAGCAGTTATTTCGAAGCAGATACGCAGTATTTT.

The chain recombines TRBV3-1 with TRBJ2-5; 7 bases are shared with TRBD1. V was pared by 1 base and J by 11 bases, with 7 bases of the junction left unmatched. The CDR3 is made up of 13 amino acids. Germline V CDR1 and CDR2: LGHDT, YNNKEL (reference sequence). CDR3 in amino acids: CASSQVTGAEQYF. For the CDR3, the DNA is TGTGCCAGCAGCCAAGTAACAGGGGCTGAGCAGTACTTC.

This clonotype was counted only a few times. The chain joins TRBV20-1 to TRBJ2-1; D remains ambiguous. V was clipped by 0 bases and J by 3 bases, with 15 bases between them. The germline V gene encodes CDR1 DFQATT and CDR2 SNEGSKA (reference sequence). The CDR3 runs to 16 residues. Written as DNA, the CDR3 is TGCAGTGCTAGAGATATTAGCCGACAACTCTACAATGAGCAGTTCTTC. Protein: CSARDISRQLYNEQFF.

This clonotype was detected ten times or more. The J gene is TRBJ2-7, the V gene TRBV27; perhaps D is TRBD1 or TRBD2 (5 bases each). The V end lost 5 bases, the J end lost 7 bases, and 15 bases lay between the germline ends. This CDR3 region has 13 residues. Germline V gene sequence: CDR1 MNHEY, CDR2 SMNVEV (reference sequence). The CDR3: CASSPTAAGEQYF. The CDR3 region has the DNA TGTGCCAGCAGTCCGACAGCGGCTGGGGAGCAGTACTTC.

The genes are TRBV27 and TRBJ2-7; D is unresolved. The V end was cut by 6 bases, the J end by 6 bases, with 12 bases between. There are 12 residues in the CDR3. Germline loops: CDR1 MNHEY, CDR2 SMNVEV (reference sequence). CDR3 sequence: CASSGRALEQYF. The DNA of the CDR3 is TGTGCCAGCAGCGGACGAGCTCTCGAGCAGTACTTC.

A word on this clonotype: At one of its ends the junction is not consistent with the germline gene, which may arise from a read error. The chain combines TRBV7-8 with TRBJ2-5; a possible D gene is TRBD2 (5 bases). Per the germline V gene, CDR1 is SGHVS and CDR2 is FQNEAQ. This CDR3 is 16 amino acids long. CDR3 bases: TGTGCCAGCAGCGGGGAACTAGTAATTGCGGCCGGAGTGGACGGGTTC. The encoded protein is CASSGELVIAAGVDGF.